The present TCR beta chain was sequenced within a study of blood T cells in healthy people across ages. Points from the study as a whole: Expanded clonotype changes were possibly confounded by unknown donor CMV status.

The CDR3 loop spans 14 amino acids. Germline values: CDR1 SGHTA, CDR2 FQGNSA. A J-beta primer mix and a sample-barcoded 5' primer were used in a second PCR of about 6 to 12 cycles. TCRdb re-called the 5' RACE reads with MiXCR, one entry per CDR3 protein. The sample holds around 800,000 distinct CDR3 sequences, under 45% seen once. As to this clonotype: The antigen is unknown. At one boundary the junction diverges from the germline segment, which might be a read error.

The chain uses TRBV7-2 and TRBJ1-1, with 7 bases lining up with TRBD1. The clonotype was recovered from a man aged 55 to 70 in good health. The sequenced sample was blood. The chain's CDR3 is CASSQRQGNTEAFF. In nucleotides, the CDR3 is TGTGCTAGCAGCCAAAGACAGGGGAACACTGAAGCTTTCTTT.